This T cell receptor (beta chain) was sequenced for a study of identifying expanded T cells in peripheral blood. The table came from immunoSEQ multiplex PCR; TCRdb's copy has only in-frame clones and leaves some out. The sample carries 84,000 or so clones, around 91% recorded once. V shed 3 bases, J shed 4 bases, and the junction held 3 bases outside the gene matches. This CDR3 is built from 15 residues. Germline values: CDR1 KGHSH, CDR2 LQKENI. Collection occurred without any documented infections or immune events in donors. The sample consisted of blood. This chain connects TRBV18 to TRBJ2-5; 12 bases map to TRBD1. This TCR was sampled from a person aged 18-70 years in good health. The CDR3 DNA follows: TGTGCCAGCTCACCGGGACAGGGGGCTCGAGAGACCCAGTACTTC. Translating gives CASSPGQGARETQYF.